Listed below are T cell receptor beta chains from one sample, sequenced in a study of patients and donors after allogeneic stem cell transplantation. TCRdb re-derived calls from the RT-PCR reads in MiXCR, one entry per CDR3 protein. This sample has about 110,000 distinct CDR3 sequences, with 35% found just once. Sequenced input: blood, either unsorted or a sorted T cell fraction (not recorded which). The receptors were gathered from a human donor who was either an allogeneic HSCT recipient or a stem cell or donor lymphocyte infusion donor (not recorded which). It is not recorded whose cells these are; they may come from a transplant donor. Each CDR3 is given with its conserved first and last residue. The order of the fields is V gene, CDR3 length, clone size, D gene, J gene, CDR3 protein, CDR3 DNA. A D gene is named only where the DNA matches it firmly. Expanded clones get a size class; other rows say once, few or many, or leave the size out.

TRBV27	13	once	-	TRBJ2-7	CASSLRERDKQYF	TGTGCCAGCAGTTTACGAGAGCGGGACAAGCAGTACTTC
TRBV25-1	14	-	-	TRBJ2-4	CASSERYGMAIQYF	TGTGCCAGCAGTGAAAGGTATGGGATGGCCATTCAGTACTTC
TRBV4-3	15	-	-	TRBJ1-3	CASSQDAGVGNTIYF	TGCGCCAGCAGCCAAGATGCAGGGGTTGGAAACACCATATATTTT
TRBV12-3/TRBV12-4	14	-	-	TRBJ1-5	CASSSLGGIQPQHF	TGTGCCAGCAGCTCCCTGGGGGGGATTCAGCCCCAGCATTTT
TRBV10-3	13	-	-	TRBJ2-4	CAISDGRQNIQYF	TGTGCCATCAGTGACGGACGGCAAAACATTCAGTACTTC
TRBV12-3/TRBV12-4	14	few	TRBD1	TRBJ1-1	CASSLTGQNTEAFF	TGTGCCAGCAGCCTGACAGGGCAGAACACTGAAGCTTTCTTT
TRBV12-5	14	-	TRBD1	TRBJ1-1	CASVNNRGNTEAFF	TGTGCTAGTGTTAACAACAGGGGGAACACTGAAGCTTTCTTT
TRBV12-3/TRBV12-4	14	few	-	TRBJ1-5	CASSLQQGNQPQHF	TGTGCCAGCAGTTTACAGCAGGGGAATCAGCCCCAGCATTTT
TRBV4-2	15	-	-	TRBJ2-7	CASSQEGFNSYEQYF	TGTGCCAGCAGCCAAGAGGGGTTTAACTCCTACGAGCAGTACTTC
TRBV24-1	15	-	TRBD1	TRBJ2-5	CATSDTRDRGKTQYF	TGTGCCACCAGTGATACCCGGGACAGGGGGAAGACCCAGTACTTC
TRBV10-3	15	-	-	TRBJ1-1	CAIRDYWTANTEAFF	TGTGCCATCAGGGACTATTGGACAGCTAACACTGAAGCTTTCTTT
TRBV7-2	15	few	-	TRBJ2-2	CASSSTRSVTGELFF	TGTGCCAGCAGTTCGACTAGATCCGTGACCGGGGAGCTGTTTTTT
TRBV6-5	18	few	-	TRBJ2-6	CASSYSRTHVSGANVLTF	TGTGCCAGCAGTTACTCCCGTACACATGTCTCTGGGGCCAACGTCCTGACTTTC
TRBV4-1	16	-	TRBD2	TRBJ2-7	CASSLRSLAGVDEQYF	TGCGCCAGCAGTCTACGATCACTAGCGGGAGTGGACGAGCAGTACTTC
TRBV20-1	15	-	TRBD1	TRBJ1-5	CSARQTGGFDQPQHF	TGCAGTGCTAGACAGACAGGGGGCTTTGATCAGCCCCAGCATTTT
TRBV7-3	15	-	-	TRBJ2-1	CASSLSTVSYNEQFF	TGTGCCAGCAGCTTATCCACAGTATCCTACAATGAGCAGTTCTTC
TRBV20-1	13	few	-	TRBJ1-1	CSADERVNTEAFF	TGCAGTGCCGACGAGAGGGTGAACACTGAAGCTTTCTTT
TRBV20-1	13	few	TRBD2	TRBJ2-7	CSARSLASGEQYF	TGCAGTGCTAGATCCCTAGCTAGCGGCGAGCAGTACTTC
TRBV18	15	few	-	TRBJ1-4	CASSHGTKSNEKLFF	TGTGCCAGCTCTCATGGGACAAAAAGTAATGAAAAACTGTTTTTT
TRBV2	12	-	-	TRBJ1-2	CASSIDSNGYTF	TGTGCCAGCAGCATCGACAGTAACGGCTACACCTTC
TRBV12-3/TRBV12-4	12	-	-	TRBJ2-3	CASSFQTDTQYF	TGTGCCAGCAGTTTTCAGACAGATACGCAGTATTTT
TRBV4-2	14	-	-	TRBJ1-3	CASSRGMDGNTIYF	TGTGCCAGCAGCCGCGGGATGGATGGAAACACCATATATTTT
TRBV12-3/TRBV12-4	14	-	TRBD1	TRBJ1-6	CASSPRQGRSPLHF	TGTGCCAGCAGTCCACGACAGGGTCGCTCACCCCTCCACTTT
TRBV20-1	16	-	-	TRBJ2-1	CSARGGGKRASNEQFF	TGCAGTGCTAGGGGTGGCGGAAAGCGGGCGAGCAATGAGCAGTTCTTC
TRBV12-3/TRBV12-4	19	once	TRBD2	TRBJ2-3	CASRPNRGGLAGRTDTQYF	TGTGCCAGCAGACCCAACAGGGGGGGACTAGCGGGACGCACAGATACGCAGTATTTT
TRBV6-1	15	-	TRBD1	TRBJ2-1	CASRDRGSSYNEQFF	TGTGCCAGCCGGGACAGGGGGAGCTCCTACAATGAGCAGTTCTTC
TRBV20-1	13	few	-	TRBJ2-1	CSASSGSGNEQFF	TGCAGTGCTAGCAGTGGGAGCGGCAATGAGCAGTTCTTC
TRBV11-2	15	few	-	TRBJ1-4	CASSLVLERTEKLFF	TGTGCCAGCAGCTTAGTTCTGGAAAGGACAGAAAAACTGTTTTTT
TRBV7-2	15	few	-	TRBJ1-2	CASSLVEVAGTGYTF	TGTGCCAGCAGCTTAGTGGAAGTCGCCGGAACGGGCTACACCTTC
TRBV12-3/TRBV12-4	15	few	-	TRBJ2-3	CASSLAGRRTDTQYF	TGTGCCAGCAGTTTGGCAGGACGCCGCACAGATACGCAGTATTTT
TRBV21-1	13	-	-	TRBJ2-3	CASSKPSGGTQYF	TGTGCCAGCAGCAAACCTTCAGGGGGTACGCAGTATTTT
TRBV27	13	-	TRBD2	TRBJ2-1	CASSLTLAVEQFF	TGTGCCAGCAGTTTAACACTAGCGGTAGAGCAGTTCTTC
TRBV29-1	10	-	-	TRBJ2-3	CSAWEDTQYF	TGCAGCGCGTGGGAGGATACGCAGTATTTT
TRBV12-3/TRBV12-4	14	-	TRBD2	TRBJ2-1	CASIDSGRVNEQFF	TGTGCCAGCATCGATAGCGGGAGGGTGAATGAGCAGTTCTTC
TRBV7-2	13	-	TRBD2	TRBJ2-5	CASSFGGVETQYF	TGTGCCAGCAGCTTTGGGGGGGTGGAGACCCAGTACTTC
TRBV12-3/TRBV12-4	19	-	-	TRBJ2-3	CASSLGRVLSATSTDTQYF	TGTGCCAGCAGTTTAGGCCGGGTTCTTTCAGCGACTAGCACAGATACGCAGTATTTT
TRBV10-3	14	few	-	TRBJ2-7	CAISDVRRSYEQYF	TGTGCCATCAGTGATGTCAGAAGGTCCTACGAGCAGTACTTC
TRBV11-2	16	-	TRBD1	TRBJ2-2	CASSYDREFNTGELFF	TGTGCCAGCAGCTACGACAGGGAGTTTAACACCGGGGAGCTGTTTTTT
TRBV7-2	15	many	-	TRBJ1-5	CASSLAGYSNQPQHF	TGTGCCAGCAGCTTAGCAGGCTATAGCAATCAGCCCCAGCATTTT
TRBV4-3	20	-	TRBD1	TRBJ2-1	CASSQGSVGTWTGVNNEQFF	TGCGCCAGCAGCCAAGGATCCGTCGGCACCTGGACAGGGGTGAACAATGAGCAGTTCTTC
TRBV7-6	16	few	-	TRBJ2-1	CASSLGVGIPYNEQFF	TGTGCCAGCAGCTTAGGTGTCGGGATACCCTACAATGAGCAGTTCTTC
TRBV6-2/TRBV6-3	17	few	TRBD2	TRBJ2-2	CASSYGSGSWGTGELFF	TGTGCCAGCAGTTACGGTAGCGGGAGTTGGGGGACCGGGGAGCTGTTTTTT
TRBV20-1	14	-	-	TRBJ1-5	CSARQTLSNQPQHF	TGCAGTGCTAGGCAGACACTGAGCAATCAGCCCCAGCATTTT
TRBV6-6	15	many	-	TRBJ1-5	CASSYHLTASQPQHF	TGTGCCAGCAGTTACCACCTGACAGCGAGTCAGCCCCAGCATTTT
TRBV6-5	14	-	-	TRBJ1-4	CASSYGAQGEKLFF	TGTGCCAGCAGTTACGGGGCGCAGGGTGAAAAACTGTTTTTT
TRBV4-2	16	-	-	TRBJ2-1	CASSQNFADPSNEQFF	TGTGCCAGCAGCCAAAATTTCGCGGATCCCTCCAATGAGCAGTTCTTC
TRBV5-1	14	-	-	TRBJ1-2	CASSFQDSNYGYTF	TGCGCCAGCAGCTTTCAGGACAGCAACTATGGCTACACCTTC
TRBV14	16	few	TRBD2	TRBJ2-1	CASSRISGWSYNEQFF	TGTGCCAGCAGTCGGATTAGCGGGTGGTCCTACAATGAGCAGTTCTTC
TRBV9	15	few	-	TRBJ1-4	CASRRGEGNFGKLFF	TGTGCCAGCAGGCGAGGGGAGGGGAATTTTGGGAAACTGTTTTTT
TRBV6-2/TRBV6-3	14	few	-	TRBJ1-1	CASSTPMISTEAFF	TGTGCCAGCAGTACCCCGATGATTTCCACTGAAGCTTTCTTT
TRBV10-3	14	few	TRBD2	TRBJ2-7	CAIKPGGPLYEQYF	TGTGCCATCAAACCGGGAGGGCCACTTTACGAGCAGTACTTC
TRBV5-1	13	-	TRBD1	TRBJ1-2	CASSPSDRGGYTF	TGCGCCAGCAGCCCTTCGGACAGGGGTGGCTACACCTTC
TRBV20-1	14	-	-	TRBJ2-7	CSARDLSGPYEQYF	TGCAGTGCTAGAGATCTCTCGGGACCCTACGAGCAGTACTTC
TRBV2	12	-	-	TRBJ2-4	CATTATGNIQYF	TGTGCCACCACCGCAACAGGAAACATTCAGTACTTC